A selection of T cell receptor beta chains follows, all from one sample in a study of shared clonotypes between healthy human individuals. Generated by immunoSEQ multiplex PCR, the TCRdb table keeps only in-frame clones and is missing some. The repertoire holds approximately 180,000 clones, with approximately 92% as singletons. Source material: naive CD4+ T cells sorted from blood. Every receptor here comes from a woman between 25 and 40 years old in good health. The CDR3 runs from the conserved cysteine through the conserved F or W. A D gene is named only where the DNA matches it firmly. Not all rows give a size; the values are once, few, many and, for expanded clones, a class.

d_gene	abundance	v_gene	j_gene	CDR3nt	CDR3aa
.	.	TRBV4-1	TRBJ2-7	TGCGCCAGCAGCCGGCCGTTCTTC	CASSRPFF
TRBD1	.	TRBV18	TRBJ2-7	TGTGCCAGCTCACTCGGACAGGGGATCCACGAGCAGTACTTC	CASSLGQGIHEQYF
.	.	TRBV5-1	TRBJ2-7	TGCGCCAGCAGCTTGGTCCGGAGGGACTACGAGCAGTACTTC	CASSLVRRDYEQYF
TRBD1	.	TRBV18	TRBJ2-7	TGTGCCAGCTCACCCGGGACAGGGTTCGCCTACGAGCAGTACTTC	CASSPGTGFAYEQYF
.	.	TRBV29-1	TRBJ2-7	TGCAGCGTTTCTTTGGCCTACGAGCAGTACTTC	CSVSLAYEQYF
.	.	TRBV2	TRBJ2-5	TGTGCCAGCAGAGGGGGTATGGGGGAGACCCAGTACTTC	CASRGGMGETQYF
.	.	TRBV2	TRBJ1-5	TGTGCCAGCAGTGAAGTTGCAGGGGATCAGCCCCAGCATTTT	CASSEVAGDQPQHF
.	.	TRBV28	TRBJ2-6	TGTGCCAGCAGTTTGGTCAGACTAGCTGGGGCCAACGTCCTGACTTTC	CASSLVRLAGANVLTF
TRBD1	.	TRBV6-5	TRBJ2-7	TGTGCCAGCACCTCCCTAGGACAGGGTAACCACGAGCAGTACTTC	CASTSLGQGNHEQYF
.	once	TRBV11-2	TRBJ2-1	TGTGCCAGCAGCTTTGGGATGGCCCTAAATAATGAGCAGTTCTTC	CASSFGMALNNEQFF
TRBD2	.	TRBV10-3	TRBJ2-7	TGTGCCATGGCCCCCCAGGGACTAGCGGGAGGGAAGTACGAGCAGTACTTC	CAMAPQGLAGGKYEQYF
TRBD2	.	TRBV27	TRBJ2-1	TGTGCCAGCAACCCTACCGGACTAGCGGGAGTGGGTGAGCAGTTCTTC	CASNPTGLAGVGEQFF
.	once	TRBV19	TRBJ2-2	TGTGCCAGTAGGCCCCTGGTGTCAAGGGGACGGAACACCGGGGAGCTGTTTTTT	CASRPLVSRGRNTGELFF
TRBD1	.	TRBV6-1	TRBJ1-2	TGTGCCAGCAGTGAAGGACAGGGGACTAACTATGGCTACACCTTC	CASSEGQGTNYGYTF